Each of the 20 T cell receptor beta chains below was sequenced from the same sample in a study of shared clonotypes between healthy human individuals (TCRdb year 2020). CD8 naive samples consisted of CD45RO-negative cells that were positively selected for CCR7, yielding a CD45RA+CCR7+ population without TemRA cells. To prepare the library, the immunoSEQ multiplex PCR assay was applied. TCRdb took this table from immuneACCESS and kept in-frame rearrangements with V and J called. Such tables lack part of the clones; where checked against another copy, unresolved V genes explain under half of the gap, and the rest is unexplained. The sample yields under 600,000 clones; roughly 98% were counted once. 0.25% to 0.35% of the sample is taken by the ten largest. The sequencing input was naive CD8+ T cells sorted from blood. The cell subset or site tag for this specimen amounts to: CD45RA+CCR7+. Every receptor here comes from a man aged 25 to 40 in good health.

For this clone: Other DNA sequences in the same sample also yield this CDR3. The chain uses TRBV5-1 and TRBJ2-1, with TRBD2 matching 13 bases. The CDR3 consists of 17 residues. V shed 0 bases, J shed 4 bases, and the junction held 4 bases outside the gene matches. Per germline, CDR1 SGHRS and CDR2 YFSETQ. The CDR3 loop is CASSLGLAGGLYNEQFF. CDR3 DNA sequence: TGCGCCAGCAGCTTGGGACTAGCGGGAGGCCTTTACAATGAGCAGTTCTTC.

The gene calls are TRBV29-1 and TRBJ1-4; the D is unclear. Germline assignment: CDR1 SQVTM and CDR2 ANQGSEA. The CDR3 is made up of 15 amino acids. V lost 7 bases and J 7 bases, leaving 22 bases between the germline ends. The CDR3 loop is CSALGIVSLGEKLFF. The CDR3 region has the DNA TGCAGCGCCCTCGGTATCGTGTCCCTGGGTGAAAAACTGTTTTTT.

This sequence joins TRBV9 and TRBJ2-7; TRBD2 matches 7 bases. Germline loops: CDR1 SGDLS, CDR2 YYNGEE. After removal of 4 bases from V and 3 bases from J, the junction contained 10 bases not matched to a gene. This CDR3 spans 15 amino acids. The CDR3 region is CASSPREGLIYEQYF. CDR3 in DNA: TGTGCCAGCAGCCCGCGAGAGGGACTAATCTACGAGCAGTACTTC.

The V call is TRBV11-2, the J call TRBJ1-1; TRBD1 matches at 8 bases. From germline, CDR1 is SGHAT and CDR2 FQNNGV. J gave up 0 bases and V 5 bases, and 11 bases lay outside the gene matches. There are 17 residues in the CDR3. The CDR3 nucleotides read TGTGCCAGCAGCGCCCAGCCGGGACAGGCCATGAACACTGAAGCTTTCTTT. Protein sequence: CASSAQPGQAMNTEAFF. Full variable domain (rest looked up from reference TRBV11-2 and TRBJ1-1): EAGVAQSPRYKIIEKRQSVAFWCNPISGHATLYWYQQILGQGPKLLIQFQNNGVVDDSQLPKDRFSAERLKGVDSTLKIQPAKLEDSAVYLCASSAQPGQAMNTEAFFGQGTRLTVV.

This chain joins TRBV25-1 and TRBJ2-1, with D uncertain. The germline V gene has CDR1 MGHDK and CDR2 SYGVNS. Trimming took off 10 bases at V and 7 bases at J, with 8 bases between the two ends. The CDR3 extends over 10 amino acids. CDR3 coding DNA: TGTGCCACCGCGAAAAATGAGCAGTTCTTC. This gives the protein CATAKNEQFF.

The chain is built from TRBV28 and TRBJ2-7; the match to TRBD1 covers 9 bases. The length of the CDR3 is 17 residues. V was pared by 5 bases and J by 3 bases, with 14 bases of the junction left unmatched. Germline assignment: CDR1 MDHEN and CDR2 SYDVKM. In DNA, the CDR3 is TGTGCCAGCAGTCCTCCCCACCGGGACAGGGTTTTCTACGAGCAGTACTTC. It codes for CASSPPHRDRVFYEQYF.

The V gene is TRBV4-1, the J gene TRBJ2-7, with 7 positions matching TRBD2. The CDR3 covers 14 residues. The germline V gene encodes CDR1 MGHRA and CDR2 YSYEKL. Losses at the gene ends were 1 base for V and 7 bases for J; bases not matched to a gene: 7. The CDR3 sequence is CASSQVGLDGEQYF. The CDR3 DNA reads TGCGCCAGCAGCCAAGTCGGACTAGATGGTGAGCAGTACTTC.

CDR3 DNA sequence: TGTGCAAGTCGCAGTACTAGCGGGGTCTACAATGAGCAGTTCTTC. It yields the protein CASRSTSGVYNEQFF. The chain recombines TRBV12-2 with TRBJ2-1; the table's D call, TRBD2, was not checked against the DNA. TRBV12-2 is described as a pseudogene. This CDR3 spans 15 amino acids.

CDR3 sequence (DNA): TGCAGCGTTCGAAGCGGGAGGATGTACAATGAGCAGTTCTTC. It translates to CSVRSGRMYNEQFF. The rearrangement uses TRBV29-1 and TRBJ2-1; 9 bases align to TRBD2. Looked up from germline, CDR1 is SQVTM and CDR2 is ANQGSEA. The V segment lost 5 bases and the J segment 4 bases; nucleotides outside the gene matches: 6. CDR3 length: 14 amino acids.

The chain combines TRBV5-4 with TRBJ2-1, with TRBD2 matching 11 bases. The V gene's germline CDR1 is SGHNT and CDR2 YYREEE (reference sequence). The CDR3 has 18 amino acids. With 0 bases clipped from V and 0 bases from J, the junction kept 5 bases outside the gene matches. The CDR3 DNA reads TGTGCCAGCAGCTTGGTTAGCGGGAGGGCCCTCTCCTACAATGAGCAGTTCTTC. Translated: CASSLVSGRALSYNEQFF.

The chain employs TRBV9 and TRBJ2-6, with a tentative D call TRBD2 (5 bases). With 5 bases removed from V and 4 bases from J, the gap between germline ends came to 13 bases. This CDR3 comprises 15 residues. Per germline, CDR1 SGDLS and CDR2 YYNGEE. CDR3 sequence: CASSKLDLGANVLTF. In nucleotides, the CDR3 is TGTGCCAGCAGTAAACTAGATCTAGGGGCCAACGTCCTGACTTTC.

The chain couples TRBV9 to TRBJ2-1, with D perhaps matching TRBD2 (6 bases). V lost 2 bases, J lost 8 bases, and 14 bases lay in between. CDR1 is SGDLS, CDR2 YYNGEE, per germline. The CDR3 has 14 amino acids. The CDR3 spells CASSVGGGQDEQFF. In DNA form, the CDR3 reads TGTGCCAGCAGCGTTGGGGGAGGCCAAGATGAGCAGTTCTTC. Combining the CDR3 with reference TRBV9 and TRBJ2-1 gives the whole variable domain DSGVTQTPKHLITATGQRVTLRCSPRSGDLSVYWYQQSLDQGLQFLIQYYNGEERAKGNILERFSAQQFPDLHSELNLSSLELGDSALYFCASSVGGGQDEQFFGPGTRLTVL.

The J gene is TRBJ2-5, the V gene TRBV5-1; D is unclear. This CDR3 is 14 amino acids long. With 4 bases removed from V and 2 bases from J, the gap between germline ends came to 12 bases. Per the germline V gene, CDR1 is SGHRS and CDR2 is YFSETQ. The CDR3 region is CASSLDGSQETQYF. In DNA form, the CDR3 reads TGCGCCAGCAGCCTGGATGGCAGTCAAGAGACCCAGTACTTC.

This chain joins TRBV9 and TRBJ2-7; D is uncertain. This CDR3 spans 15 amino acids. Germline CDR1 and CDR2: SGDLS and YYNGEE. Trimming pared 3 bases from V and 2 bases from J, leaving 15 bases between. CDR3 in amino acids: CASSAGGSLAYEQYF. DNA of the CDR3: TGTGCCAGCAGCGCGGGCGGATCGCTAGCCTACGAGCAGTACTTC.

The CDR3 sequence is CASSPRTGFKPQHF. In DNA form, the CDR3 reads TGTGCCAGCAGTCCGCGGACAGGGTTTAAGCCCCAGCATTTT. The rearrangement links TRBV27 to TRBJ1-5; 8 bases fit TRBD1. CDR1 is MNHEY and CDR2 is SMNVEV in the germline V gene (reference sequence). There are 14 residues in the CDR3. Trimming removed 5 bases from V and 8 bases from J; junction bases left unmatched: 8.

This clone was observed once. The J gene is TRBJ2-7, the V gene TRBV27; 7 bases fit TRBD1. This CDR3 spans 13 amino acids. The J segment lost 3 bases and the V segment lost 5 bases, leaving 4 bases of the junction unmatched. Germline-derived CDR1 and CDR2 are MNHEY and SMNVEV (reference sequence). CDR3 nucleotide sequence: TGTGCCAGCAGTATTCCAGGGGGCTACGAGCAGTACTTC. This gives the protein CASSIPGGYEQYF.

The rearrangement links TRBV9 to TRBJ2-3; D call uncertain. The ends were cut back, 5 bases at V and 0 bases at J, with 13 bases in the middle. The germline V gene encodes CDR1 SGDLS and CDR2 YYNGEE. The CDR3 is 15 residues long. CDR3: CASSPFDSSTDTQYF. The CDR3 nucleotides read TGTGCCAGCAGTCCATTCGATTCCAGCACAGATACGCAGTATTTT.

The chain uses TRBV5-4 and TRBJ2-6; no firm D call. Germline CDR1 SGHNT, CDR2 YYREEE (reference sequence). Trimming cost V 0 bases and J 4 bases, with 2 bases left between them. The CDR3 loop spans 13 amino acids. The CDR3 DNA reads TGTGCCAGCAGCTTGGCAGGGGCCAACGTCCTGACTTTC. This codes for CASSLAGANVLTF.

The chain recombines TRBV29-1 with TRBJ1-1; D perhaps matches TRBD1 (5 bases). Between the trimmed V and J ends, which lost 4 bases and 5 bases, there was a span of 11 bases. Germline CDR1 and CDR2: SQVTM and ANQGSEA. There are 12 residues in the CDR3. The CDR3, as DNA: TGCAGCGTTGGCAGGGAAAGGACTGAAGCTTTCTTT. It translates to CSVGRERTEAFF.

The chain links TRBV4-1 to TRBJ1-5; 8 nucleotides align to TRBD1. The V gene end was trimmed by 4 bases and the J gene end by 3 bases; junction bases not matched to a gene: 5. CDR1 is MGHRA, CDR2 YSYEKL, per germline. The CDR3 has 15 residues. CDR3 loop: CASSPGQGNNQPQHF. The CDR3 DNA reads TGCGCCAGCAGCCCCGGACAGGGCAACAATCAGCCCCAGCATTTT.